Below, 5 T cell receptor beta chains from the same sample are listed, as sequenced in a study of immune cell composition in non-small cell lung cancer. Using immunoSEQ multiplex PCR, the repertoire was profiled, and TCRdb retains in-frame clones only, with some absent. The sample has 3,000 to 3,500 clones; approximately 80% are singletons. The sequenced sample consisted of lung tumor tissue. These receptors were taken from a human donor with non-small cell lung cancer.

This chain joins TRBV5-5 and TRBJ2-3, with D hard to call. The CDR3 length is 17 residues. The V end lost 4 bases, the J end lost 2 bases, and 20 bases lay between the germline ends. Germline V gives CDR1 SGHKS, CDR2 YYEKEE (reference sequence). The CDR3 sequence: CASSPRQPLTATDTQYF. The CDR3 DNA is TGTGCCAGCAGCCCCCGTCAGCCCCTTACAGCCACAGATACGCAGTATTTT.

The V and J genes are TRBV6-6 and TRBJ2-7, with 10 bases aligning to TRBD1. The CDR3 runs 15 residues. Germline-derived CDR1 and CDR2 are MNHNY and SVGAGI (reference sequence). The J segment lost 4 bases and the V segment lost 5 bases, leaving 8 bases of the junction unmatched. The CDR3 bases are TGTGCCAGCAGTGCCCGGGACAGGGGATCGTACGAGCAGTACTTC. It translates to CASSARDRGSYEQYF.

This chain joins TRBV19 and TRBJ1-4; D is undetermined. Germline loops: CDR1 LNHDA, CDR2 SQIVND (reference sequence). V was cut by 9 bases and J by 1 base, with 12 bases left in between. The CDR3 spans 14 residues. CDR3 residues: CASDRGGTNEKLFF. CDR3 sequence (DNA): TGTGCCAGCGATCGCGGCGGAACTAATGAAAAACTGTTTTTT.

The chain carries TRBV7-9 and TRBJ1-2; 9 bases are shared with TRBD1. V trimming: 5 bases; J trimming: 2 bases; junction bases outside the gene matches: 9. This CDR3 contains 16 residues. Germline V gene data show CDR1 as SEHNR and CDR2 as FQNEAQ (reference sequence). The CDR3 reads CASSQQAGTGNYGYTF. The CDR3 coding sequence is TGTGCCAGCAGCCAACAAGCCGGGACAGGGAACTATGGCTACACCTTC.

The rearrangement uses TRBV28 and TRBJ2-6; 12 bases are shared with TRBD1. After removal of 5 bases from V and 4 bases from J, the junction contained 9 bases not matched to a gene. The germline gives CDR1 MDHEN, CDR2 SYDVKM. The CDR3 is 18 residues long. The DNA of the CDR3 is TGTGCCAGCAGTGCCGCCGGGACAGGGGGCGGAGGGGCCAACGTCCTGACTTTC. Amino acid sequence: CASSAAGTGGGGANVLTF.